This is a list of T cell receptor beta chains from one sample in a study of radiation and T cells in renal cell carcinoma. Profiling relied on immunoSEQ multiplex PCR, and the TCRdb table lists in-frame clones only, not all of them. The data contain some 75,000 clones, over 80% of them singletons. This specimen consisted of blood, obtained from a patient whose treatment included radiotherapy and nephrectomy. The source is a man aged 55 to 70 with renal cell carcinoma. Both conserved end residues are part of each CDR3. D genes are given only for firm matches. The size of a clone is reported for some rows only, either as once, few or many, or as a class for expanded clones.

size | J | D | length | V | DNA | CDR3
. | TRBJ2-7 | TRBD2 | 16 | TRBV7-8 | TGTGCCAGCAGCTTGGAAGGACTAGCGGGAGTCTACGAGCAGTACTTC | CASSLEGLAGVYEQYF
. | TRBJ2-7 | TRBD1 | 15 | TRBV5-1 | TGCGCCAGCAGCTTGGATGTAGGGGGCGCCTACGAGCAGTACTTC | CASSLDVGGAYEQYF
. | TRBJ2-5 | . | 14 | TRBV5-1 | TGCGCCAGCAGCCAAGACAGGTACCAAGAGACCCAGTACTTC | CASSQDRYQETQYF
. | TRBJ1-1 | . | 16 | TRBV11-3 | TGTGCCAGCTGGGTTCGTGGTGACACCCCCAACACTGAAGCTTTCTTT | CASWVRGDTPNTEAFF
few | TRBJ2-5 | TRBD2 | 15 | TRBV19 | TGTGCCAGTAGTATACTAGCGGGAGGTCAAGAGACCCAGTACTTC | CASSILAGGQETQYF
. | TRBJ2-1 | . | 16 | TRBV7-2 | TGTGCCAGCAGCTTATACGGGACTGGAAGCTACAATGAGCAGTTCTTC | CASSLYGTGSYNEQFF
. | TRBJ2-7 | TRBD1 | 14 | TRBV7-2 | TGTGCCAGCAGCCCCCGACAGGGGGCGGGCGAGCAGTACTTC | CASSPRQGAGEQYF
. | TRBJ2-1 | . | 13 | TRBV11-2 | TGTGCCAGCAGCTCCGGGGACAAAAATGAGCAGTTCTTC | CASSSGDKNEQFF
. | TRBJ2-3 | . | 14 | TRBV6-4 | TGTGCCAGCCCCCTTAGGGGAGATACAGATACGCAGTATTTT | CASPLRGDTDTQYF
. | TRBJ2-7 | . | 17 | TRBV7-2 | TGTGCCAGCAGTTACCAACCGCCGGGACGGGGGTCCTACGAGCAGTACTTC | CASSYQPPGRGSYEQYF
. | TRBJ2-3 | TRBD1 | 18 | TRBV5-1 | TGCGCCAGCAGCGCCCGGAACCCAGGGGGCATGGGGGGAGATACGCAGTATTTT | CASSARNPGGMGGDTQYF
. | TRBJ1-2 | TRBD1 | 15 | TRBV5-1 | TGCGCCAGCAGCTTGGACGGACAGGGGGCGTTGGGCTACACCTTC | CASSLDGQGALGYTF
few | TRBJ1-1 | . | 14 | TRBV5-6 | TGTGCCAGCAGCTCCAGGGGCCTGAACACTGAAGCTTTCTTT | CASSSRGLNTEAFF
. | TRBJ2-1 | . | 11 | TRBV7-2 | TGTGCCAGCAGCTTAGGGACTAAGCAGTTCTTC | CASSLGTKQFF
few | TRBJ1-1 | . | 14 | TRBV7-9 | TGTGCCAGCAGCCCCCGTACGGCGAACACTGAAGCTTTCTTT | CASSPRTANTEAFF
. | TRBJ1-5 | TRBD1 | 14 | TRBV6-6 | TGTGCCAGCAGTATGGACAGGACCAATCAGCCCCAGCATTTT | CASSMDRTNQPQHF
. | TRBJ2-2 | TRBD1 | 17 | TRBV5-1 | TGCGCCAGCAGCTTGTCTGGGACAGGTGTCAACACCGGGGAGCTGTTTTTT | CASSLSGTGVNTGELFF
. | TRBJ2-7 | . | 14 | TRBV7-8 | TGTGCCAGCAGCTTAGAACATTACAGCCACGAGCAGTACTTC | CASSLEHYSHEQYF
. | TRBJ1-4 | TRBD1 | 14 | TRBV5-6 | TGTGCCAGCAGCTTAGGACAGGGGTATGAAAAACTGTTTTTT | CASSLGQGYEKLFF
few | TRBJ2-4 | TRBD2 | 16 | TRBV19 | TGTGCCAGTAGCATACCGGGACTAGCCGGAAAAAACATTCAGTACTTC | CASSIPGLAGKNIQYF